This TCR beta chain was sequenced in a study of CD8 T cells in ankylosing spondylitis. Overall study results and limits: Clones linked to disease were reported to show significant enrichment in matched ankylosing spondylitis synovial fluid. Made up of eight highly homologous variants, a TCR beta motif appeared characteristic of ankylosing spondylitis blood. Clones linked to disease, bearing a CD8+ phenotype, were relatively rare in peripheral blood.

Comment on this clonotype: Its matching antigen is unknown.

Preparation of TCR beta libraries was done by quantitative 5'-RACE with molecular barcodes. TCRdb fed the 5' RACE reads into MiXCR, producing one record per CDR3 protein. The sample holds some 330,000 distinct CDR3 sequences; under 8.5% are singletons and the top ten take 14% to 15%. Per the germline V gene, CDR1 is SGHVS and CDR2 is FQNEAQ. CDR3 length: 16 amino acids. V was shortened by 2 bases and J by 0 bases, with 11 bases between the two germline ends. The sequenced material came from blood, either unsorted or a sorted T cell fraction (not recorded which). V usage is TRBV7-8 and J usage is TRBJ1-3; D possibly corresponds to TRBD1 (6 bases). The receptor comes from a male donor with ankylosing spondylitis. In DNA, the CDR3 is TGTGCCAGCAGCTTATCGGGGGGCGCCTCTGGAAACACCATATATTTT. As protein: CASSLSGGASGNTIYF.